Listed here is a single TCR beta chain. Its antigen is currently unknown. The record originates from a study of human T cells and chemical hapten exposure. Study-wide background: A roughly 2 cm by roughly 2 cm inner upper arm patch received 2% DPC for sensitization. After 6 days, upper back 0.01% DPC patch tests were scored. Mostly female patients had alopecia areata, totalis or universalis.

MiXCR was run by TCRdb on the RACE reads, yielding one entry per CDR3 protein. In the table there are roughly 100,000 distinct CDR3 sequences, about 34% of which are singletons. Time point reported: patch test 3, about 24 weeks after DPC sensitization. Regarding treatment: therapeutic diphenylcyclopropenone sensitization with weekly scalp DPC. Study results and limitations: The formation of large CDR3 similarity clusters by expanded TCRs significantly exceeded that of controls.

In germline, CDR1 is DFQATT, CDR2 SNEGSKA (reference sequence). The V gene end was trimmed by 5 bases and the J gene end by 8 bases; junction bases not matched to a gene: 5. The CDR3 length is 12 residues. Sequenced here: whole blood, sampled in connection with sensitization to the hapten diphenylcyclopropenone (DPC). This sequence was found in a man between 40 and 49 years old with alopecia areata. Some clones in this sample may be carry-over from other donors' samples. The V gene is TRBV20-1, the J gene TRBJ2-1, with TRBD1 matching 8 bases. CDR3 amino acids: CSAGQGRDEQFF. DNA for the CDR3: TGCAGTGCTGGACAGGGAAGGGATGAGCAGTTCTTC.